By share, the clone carrying this T cell receptor beta chain counts as medium-sized (0.01 to 0.1%). Each gene name is a mouse one. Sequencing ends 1 residue short of the CDR3 end; the germline J gene provides the rest. Time point defined: mouse harvest day 14 after allogeneic transplant. The graft held 10^6 splenic CD5+ T cells and 10^7 T-cell-depleted bone marrow cells. Trimming removed 1 base from V and 3 bases from J; junction bases left unmatched: 3. From germline, CDR1 is KGHPV and CDR2 FQNQEV (reference sequence). The CDR3 covers 15 residues. This sample is part of a study of tissue T cells after allogeneic stem cell transplantation. Profiling relied on immunoSEQ multiplex PCR, and the TCRdb table lists in-frame clones only, not all of them. The table lists around 7,900 clones, approximately 35% of them singletons.

The sequence was obtained from a female BALB/c mouse given C57BL/6 T cells with graft-versus-host disease after an allogeneic hematopoietic cell transplant. This chain joins TRBV26 and TRBJ2-3; TRBD2 matches at 8 bases. The sequenced sample consisted of skin. The sequenced part of the CDR3 DNA is TGTGCCAGCAGTCTGTTGGGGGGGTGGGCAGAAACGCTGTAT. Translated: CASSLLGGWAETLY. The whole CDR3 region reads CASSLLGGWAETLYF.